Following are 31 T cell receptor beta chains from one sample sequenced in a study of Ad26.COV2.S vaccination and SARS-CoV-2 variants. The sample's treatment: approximately 18 received Ad26.COV2.S at low or high dose, single or two shots; several received placebo; per-sample allocation not given. Sampling happened 63 days after the first vaccine or placebo injection. Generated by immunoSEQ multiplex PCR, the TCRdb table keeps only in-frame clones and is missing some. The sample has roughly 510,000 clones, roughly 87% seen once. The specimen comprised peripheral blood, sampled in a trial of Ad26.COV2.S vaccine versus placebo. The receptors shown here come from a person between 18 and 59 years old who received the Ad26.COV2.S COVID-19 vaccine or a placebo.

V is TRBV5-4 and J is TRBJ2-2, with D possibly TRBD1 on 6 matching bases. CDR1 and CDR2 from the germline V gene are SGHNT and YYREEE (reference sequence). The CDR3 has 17 amino acids. The V and J ends lost 4 bases and 3 bases respectively, with 19 bases between them. In DNA form, the CDR3 reads TGTGCCAGCAGCCCCCTCCCGAGACAGGTTTACACCGGGGAGCTGTTTTTT. Protein sequence: CASSPLPRQVYTGELFF.

J is TRBJ2-1 and V is TRBV5-8; 9 bases are shared with TRBD2. Unmatched junction bases numbered 19, after V lost 6 bases and J lost 3 bases. Germline V CDR1 and CDR2: SGHTS, YDEGEE. This CDR3 spans 19 amino acids. The DNA of the CDR3 is TGTGCCAGCACGTCAAGTGGGCTAGCGGGGCAGTGGGGCTACAATGAGCAGTTCTTC. This gives the protein CASTSSGLAGQWGYNEQFF.

The V and J genes are TRBV5-6 and TRBJ1-2; 8 bases are shared with TRBD1. V lost 4 bases to trimming and J lost 3 bases; unmatched junction nucleotides: 8. The CDR3 covers 15 residues. Germline V gene data show CDR1 as SGHDT and CDR2 as YYEEEE. CDR3 in amino acids: CASSLPGQGYYGYTF. DNA for the CDR3: TGTGCCAGCAGCCTCCCCGGACAGGGCTACTATGGCTACACCTTC.

CDR3 nucleotides: TGTGCCAGCAGTTTATTATCGGAGACCCAGTACTTC. Translating it yields CASSLLSETQYF. This rearrangement joins TRBV28 to TRBJ2-5; D not resolved. Trimming cost V 1 base and J 5 bases, with 5 bases left between them. From germline, CDR1 is MDHEN and CDR2 SYDVKM. The CDR3 runs to 12 residues.

The chain combines TRBV5-5 with TRBJ1-6; D is possibly TRBD1 (5 bases). The CDR3 loop spans 14 amino acids. The germline V and J ends were trimmed by 0 bases and 7 bases, with 8 bases remaining between them. Looked up from germline, CDR1 is SGHKS and CDR2 is YYEKEE (reference sequence). The CDR3 DNA sequence: TGTGCCAGCAGCTTGGGACAGCTCAATTCACCCCTCCACTTT. As protein: CASSLGQLNSPLHF.

This chain uses TRBV4-3 with TRBJ2-3; 7 bases agree with TRBD2. CDR3 length: 19 residues. CDR1 is LGHNA and CDR2 is YSLEER in the germline V gene. V trimming: 0 bases; J trimming: 4 bases; junction bases outside the gene matches: 16. CDR3: CASSQDAPGSGIIPDTQYF. The CDR3 nucleotides are TGCGCCAGCAGCCAAGATGCCCCTGGGAGCGGGATCATCCCAGATACGCAGTATTTT.

The V and J genes are TRBV4-3 and TRBJ2-3, with D unresolved. The V end was cut by 1 base, the J end by 7 bases, with 9 bases between. This CDR3 has 13 residues. Germline values: CDR1 LGHNA, CDR2 YSLEER. The CDR3 DNA reads as TGCGCCAGCAGCCAAGTCCTACAAAATACGCAGTATTTT. It encodes CASSQVLQNTQYF.

The chain joins TRBV5-1 to TRBJ2-3; D is undetermined. The length of the CDR3 is 12 residues. Trimming took 6 bases from V and 6 from J, leaving 11 bases between them. Germline V gene sequence: CDR1 SGHRS, CDR2 YFSETQ. DNA for the CDR3: TGCGCCAGCAATCGGGTGGCGGATACGCAGTATTTT. This translates into CASNRVADTQYF.

The chain recombines TRBV7-2 with TRBJ2-2; 7 bases are a match to TRBD1. This CDR3 is built from 15 residues. Germline lookup yields CDR1 SGHTA and CDR2 FQGNSA. Germline trimming cut 5 bases from V and 2 bases from J; bases unmatched to any gene: 5. The CDR3 sequence: CASSKQGTNTGELFF. The CDR3 bases are TGTGCCAGCAGCAAACAGGGGACCAACACCGGGGAGCTGTTTTTT.

As regards this clone: The same CDR3 can be traced to other DNA sequences in this sample. The chain employs TRBV30 and TRBJ1-1, with a possible D match to TRBD1 (5 bases). The CDR3 runs to 13 residues. V gave up 0 bases and J gave up 1 base, with 6 bases separating them. Germline CDR1 GTSNPN, CDR2 SVGIG (reference sequence). Here the CDR3 reads CAWSVGGNTEAFF. DNA for the CDR3: TGTGCCTGGAGTGTCGGGGGGAACACTGAAGCTTTCTTT.

CDR3 nucleotide sequence: TGTGCCAGCAGCTCCCCCGTTGAGGGGGGGAACAATGAGCAGTTCTTC. It codes for CASSSPVEGGNNEQFF. The chain links TRBV21-1 to TRBJ2-1; no check of the table's D call, TRBD2, against the DNA was made. TRBV21-1 is shown as a pseudogene. The CDR3 is made up of 16 amino acids.

V is TRBV9 and J is TRBJ1-3; no clear D gene. The V gene lost 3 bases and the J gene lost 8 bases, with 15 bases spanning the gap. Per germline, CDR1 SGDLS and CDR2 YYNGEE. The CDR3 sequence is 14 residues long. CDR3 sequence: CASSDQVLGDTIYF. The CDR3 DNA reads TGTGCCAGCAGCGACCAGGTCTTAGGAGACACCATATATTTT.

The V gene is TRBV4-2, the J gene TRBJ2-1; no clear D. In germline, CDR1 is LGHNA, CDR2 YNFKEQ. Trimming pared 2 bases from V and 3 bases from J, leaving 14 bases between. The CDR3 has 16 residues. CDR3 sequence reads: CASSQRSDGYYNEQFF. The CDR3 DNA reads TGTGCCAGCAGCCAACGGTCAGACGGGTACTACAATGAGCAGTTCTTC.

V and J are TRBV30 and TRBJ2-5; D is undetermined. The V end lost 2 bases, the J end lost 5 bases, and 12 bases lay between the germline ends. Germline lookup yields CDR1 GTSNPN and CDR2 SVGIG (reference sequence). This CDR3 region has 13 residues. CDR3 coding DNA: TGTGCCTGGAGTCGGAAAAATGGGGAGACCCAGTACTTC. The encoded protein is CAWSRKNGETQYF.

V usage is TRBV9 and J usage is TRBJ1-4; 7 bases are a match to TRBD1. Per germline, CDR1 SGDLS and CDR2 YYNGEE. CDR3 length: 16 residues. Trimming removed 3 bases from V and 4 bases from J; junction bases left unmatched: 9. Written as DNA, the CDR3 is TGTGCCAGCAGCGGATTCGGACAGGCGGTTAATGAAAAACTGTTTTTT. Its protein is CASSGFGQAVNEKLFF.

The chain employs TRBV6-6 and TRBJ1-2; 7 nucleotides agree with TRBD1. Germline loops: CDR1 MNHNY, CDR2 SVGAGI (reference sequence). The CDR3 runs 17 residues. V dropped 5 bases and J dropped 6; count of bases not matched to a gene: 18. The CDR3 DNA follows: TGTGCCAGCAGTCCGGAACCTCCGGGACAGTTTTTCGATGGCTACACCTTC. Translating it yields CASSPEPPGQFFDGYTF.

In the case of this clone: An end of the junction differs from the germline gene, which may be a read error. The chain employs TRBV5-4 and TRBJ1-2; 7 bases are a match to TRBD1. The CDR3 sequence is 13 residues long. The germline V gene has CDR1 SGHNT and CDR2 YYREEE (reference sequence). The CDR3 DNA reads as TGTGCCAGCAGGTTGGACAGGACCTATGGCTACACCTTC. It specifies CASRLDRTYGYTF. The full variable domain, its missing parts supplied by reference TRBV5-4 and TRBJ1-2, is ETGVTQSPTHLIKTRGQQVTLRCSSQSGHNTVSWYQQALGQGPQFIFQYYREEENGRGNFPPRFSGLQFPNYSSELNVNALELDDSALYLCASRLDRTYGYTFGSGTRLTVV.

The CDR3 sequence is CASSRIPGLAGVGKNIQYF. The DNA for the CDR3 is TGTGCCAGCAGCCGAATACCGGGACTAGCGGGAGTAGGGAAAAACATTCAGTACTTC. The chain is built from TRBV6-6 and TRBJ2-4, with TRBD2 matching over 14 bases. The CDR3 runs to 19 residues. Per the germline V gene, CDR1 is MNHNY and CDR2 is SVGAGI (reference sequence). J lost 4 bases, V lost 6 bases, and 14 bases had no gene match.

This clone was counted only a few times. The chain links TRBV2 to TRBJ1-1; the D gene is possibly TRBD1 (5 bases). CDR3 length: 14 residues. Trimming cost V 4 bases and J 1 base, with 10 bases left between them. The germline CDR1 and CDR2 sequences are SNHLY and FYNNEI. This CDR3 reads CASSARQQNTEAFF. The CDR3 DNA follows: TGTGCCAGCAGTGCGCGACAGCAGAACACTGAAGCTTTCTTT.

This sequence joins TRBV27 and TRBJ2-3; TRBD2 matches 8 bases. J lost 6 bases, V lost 5 bases, and 7 bases had no gene match. The germline gives CDR1 MNHEY, CDR2 SMNVEV (reference sequence). CDR3 length: 14 residues. The CDR3 DNA reads as TGTGCCAGCAGTGGGGGACTAGACCCCGATACGCAGTATTTT. Its translation: CASSGGLDPDTQYF.

The chain is built from TRBV28 and TRBJ1-1; D not resolved. This CDR3 is built from 11 residues. Germline CDR1 MDHEN, CDR2 SYDVKM. Trimming cost V 8 bases and J 10 bases, with 14 bases left between them. CDR3 amino acids: CASGVTWGAFF. The CDR3 DNA reads TGTGCCAGCGGAGTAACCTGGGGAGCTTTCTTT.

V gene TRBV28 combines with J gene TRBJ1-2, with TRBD1 identical over 9 bases. The CDR3 contains 16 residues. V shed 10 bases and J 1 base; nucleotides not matched to a gene: 13. Per the germline V gene, CDR1 is MDHEN and CDR2 is SYDVKM. CDR3 region: CATNGGDRAINYGYTF. In nucleotides, the CDR3 is TGTGCCACTAATGGGGGGGACAGGGCAATTAACTATGGCTACACCTTC.

This clone was detected only once. The chain joins TRBV28 to TRBJ2-5, with D perhaps TRBD2 (6 bases). This CDR3 comprises 14 residues. V shed 8 bases and J shed 2 bases, with 15 bases lying between them. The germline gives CDR1 MDHEN, CDR2 SYDVKM. This CDR3 reads CASGDFGAQETQYF. CDR3 sequence (DNA): TGTGCCAGCGGGGACTTCGGGGCACAAGAGACCCAGTACTTC.

The chain combines TRBV27 with TRBJ2-6; D gene ambiguous. V shed 6 bases and J shed 4 bases, with 13 bases lying between them. The CDR3 has 15 residues. CDR1 MNHEY and CDR2 SMNVEV come from the germline V gene (reference sequence). CDR3 sequence reads: CASSSMGSGANVLTF. The CDR3 DNA sequence: TGTGCCAGCAGCTCGATGGGGTCCGGGGCCAACGTCCTGACTTTC.

The CDR3 DNA reads as TGTGCCAGCAGCGGGCTACAGTACCAAGAGACCCAGTACTTC. Its translation is CASSGLQYQETQYF. The rearrangement links TRBV2 to TRBJ2-5; D remains unclear. Trimming removed 6 bases at V and 0 bases at J, with 11 bases between. Germline loops: CDR1 SNHLY, CDR2 FYNNEI. The CDR3 length is 14 residues.

This clone was observed a few times. The rearrangement uses TRBV7-8 and TRBJ2-3; perhaps D is TRBD1 or TRBD2 (5 bases each). Germline CDR1 SGHVS, CDR2 FQNEAQ. Trimming cost V 5 bases and J 2 bases, with 8 bases left between them. The CDR3 length is 13 residues. The CDR3 loop reads CASSRDLTDTQYF. CDR3 bases: TGTGCCAGCAGCAGGGACCTCACAGATACGCAGTATTTT.

This clone was seen only a few times. This chain joins TRBV19 and TRBJ1-5; weak D call: TRBD1 (5 bases). This CDR3 spans 13 amino acids. The V end was cut by 4 bases, the J end by 10 bases, with 14 bases between. The V gene's germline CDR1 is LNHDA and CDR2 SQIVND (reference sequence). CDR3 amino acids: CASSKAAGDPQHF. DNA of the CDR3: TGTGCCAGTAGTAAGGCAGCGGGGGATCCCCAGCATTTT.

J is TRBJ1-1 and V is TRBV6-5; D gene unclear. V was trimmed by 6 bases and J by 4 bases, leaving 15 bases between them. Looked up from germline, CDR1 is MNHEY and CDR2 is SVGAGI. The CDR3 is made up of 14 amino acids. CDR3 sequence reads: CASRSGREGTEAFF. The CDR3 coding sequence is TGTGCCAGCAGATCCGGTCGGGAGGGCACTGAAGCTTTCTTT.

This chain links TRBV28 with TRBJ1-1; 7 nucleotides align to TRBD1. The germline V gene has CDR1 MDHEN and CDR2 SYDVKM. V lost 5 bases, J lost 0 bases, and 3 bases stayed unmatched. The CDR3 contains 14 residues. CDR3 DNA sequence: TGTGCCAGCAGTATGGGACAGTTGAACACTGAAGCTTTCTTT. Residues: CASSMGQLNTEAFF. Together with reference TRBV28 and TRBJ1-1, the CDR3 gives the full variable domain: DVKVTQSSRYLVKRTGEKVFLECVQDMDHENMFWYRQDPGLGLRLIYFSYDVKMKEKGDIPEGYSVSREKKERFSLILESASTNQTSMYLCASSMGQLNTEAFFGQGTRLTVV.

This clone was found a few times. DNA for the CDR3: TGTGCCTGGAGTCGCGGAGGGCATAGCAATCAGCCCCAGCATTTT. It translates to CAWSRGGHSNQPQHF. V is TRBV30 and J is TRBJ1-5; D ambiguous. The germline V gene has CDR1 GTSNPN and CDR2 SVGIG (reference sequence). The V and J ends lost 2 bases and 0 bases respectively, with 11 bases between them. The CDR3 contains 15 residues.

The CDR3 coding sequence is TGTGCCAGCAGCTCTCCCAACAGGGCAGAGACCCAGTACTTC. The encoded protein is CASSSPNRAETQYF. V and J are TRBV5-6 and TRBJ2-5, with D possibly TRBD1 on 6 matching bases. The ends were cut back, 3 bases at V and 4 bases at J, with 13 bases in the middle. The germline V gene encodes CDR1 SGHDT and CDR2 YYEEEE. The CDR3 runs 14 residues. The variable domain in full, completed from reference TRBV5-6 and TRBJ2-5, reads DAGVTQSPTHLIKTRGQQVTLRCSPKSGHDTVSWYQQALGQGPQFIFQYYEEEERQRGNFPDRFSGHQFPNYSSELNVNALLLGDSALYLCASSSPNRAETQYFGPGTRLLVL.